The following is a T cell receptor (beta chain) sequence with its context. Its antigen is not known. The ends lost 4 bases at V and 9 bases at J; junction bases unmatched: 4. CDR3 size: 14 residues. This sample is drawn from a study of PD-1 blockade in classical Hodgkin lymphoma. Study conclusions and caveats: The CD4+ diversity rise by C4D1 was clearest in complete responders.

The time point here: cycle 4 day 1 (C4D1), after more than five weeks of nivolumab. All patients experienced relapse after autologous stem cell transplantation, and brentuximab vedotin exposure was variable. Generated by immunoSEQ multiplex PCR, the TCRdb table keeps only in-frame clones and is missing some. The sample consists of 90,000 to 140,000 clones, 89% of them appearing once. This chain links TRBV23-1 with TRBJ2-1, with 12 bases identical to TRBD2. TRBV23-1 has ORF status, its function being uncertain. Sequencing was performed on peripheral blood mononuclear cells (PBMCs), taken before the fourth cycle of nivolumab. The origin of this receptor is a human donor with classical Hodgkin lymphoma. The CDR3 spells CASSRLAGAGEQFF. The CDR3 DNA is TGCGCCAGCAGTCGACTAGCGGGAGCGGGTGAGCAGTTCTTC.